Presented here are 5 T cell receptor beta chains from one specimen sequenced in a study of OX40 agonist ivuxolimab in advanced cancers. Only in-frame clones appear in the TCRdb table, and some are missing; sequencing was by immunoSEQ multiplex PCR. The sample holds some 81,000 clones, 70% to 90% seen once. The source was CD4+ or CD8+ T cells sorted from blood, collected in a trial of the OX40 agonist ivuxolimab. The receptors derive from an adult with an advanced solid tumor such as melanoma, head and neck, liver or kidney cancer.

This clone was counted between two and nine times. The CDR3 nucleotides read TGTGCTAGTGGTATTACAGGTGAAGCTTTCTTT. Translating gives CASGITGEAFF. The chain is built from TRBV12-5 and TRBJ1-1, with D perhaps matching TRBD1 (5 bases). The CDR3 sequence is 11 residues long. Trimming took 5 bases from V and 7 from J, leaving 8 bases between them. Germline loops: CDR1 LGHNT, CDR2 FRNRAP.

The gene calls are TRBV19 and TRBJ1-2; possibly TRBD1 for D (5 bases). Between the trimmed V and J ends, which lost 3 bases and 2 bases, there was a span of 10 bases. This CDR3 is 14 amino acids long. Germline-derived CDR1 and CDR2 are LNHDA and SQIVND (reference sequence). The CDR3 nucleotides are TGTGCCAGTAGTATCGGAGACAGCAACTATGGCTACACCTTC. As protein: CASSIGDSNYGYTF.

V is TRBV6-5 and J is TRBJ2-2; unclear D gene. The CDR3 consists of 16 residues. Trimming shortened V by 4 bases and J by 2 bases, and 14 bases separated the two germline ends. Germline CDR1 reads MNHEY; CDR2 reads SVGAGI. CDR3 sequence: CASSLLAQVNTGELFF. The CDR3 region has the DNA TGTGCCAGCAGTTTACTCGCGCAAGTTAACACCGGGGAGCTGTTTTTT.

The gene calls are TRBV6-6 and TRBJ1-2; D perhaps matches TRBD1 (5 bases). The CDR3 is 13 residues long. V was clipped by 5 bases and J by 7 bases, with 14 bases between them. The V gene's germline CDR1 is MNHNY and CDR2 SVGAGI (reference sequence). In DNA, the CDR3 is TGTGCCAGCAGTCTCGGGGGGATGGGTGGCTACACCTTC. Encoded protein: CASSLGGMGGYTF.

This chain links TRBV14 with TRBJ1-2; a possible D gene is TRBD1 (5 bases). The CDR3 covers 14 residues. Trimming removed 1 base from V and 8 bases from J, with 14 bases in between. CDR1 is SGHDN and CDR2 is FVKESK in the germline V gene. The CDR3 nucleotides read TGTGCCAGCAGCCAAGCTGGGGGTTTTAGAGGCTACACCTTC. This sequence encodes CASSQAGGFRGYTF.